Each of the 17 T cell receptor beta chains below was sequenced from the same sample in a study of T cells after yellow fever vaccination. TCRdb re-derived calls from the 5' RACE reads in MiXCR, one entry per CDR3 protein. The data show 300,000 to 400,000 distinct CDR3 sequences, roughly 8.7% seen once. Sequencing was performed on PBMCs, taken on the day of the first yellow fever vaccination. The receptors come from a man younger than 30 who received the YFV17D yellow fever vaccine.

This clonotype was seen ten or more times. The chain joins TRBV12-3 or TRBV12-4 to TRBJ2-3; 16 nucleotides match TRBD2. J lost 3 bases, V lost 6 bases, and 6 bases had no gene match. The length of the CDR3 is 17 residues. CDR3 region: CASRGTSGGAGTDTQYF. CDR3 coding DNA: TGTGCCAGCAGGGGGACTAGCGGGGGGGCAGGAACAGATACGCAGTATTTT.

V and J are TRBV20-1 and TRBJ2-3; 9 bases fit TRBD1. The CDR3 consists of 14 residues. The V gene's germline CDR1 is DFQATT and CDR2 SNEGSKA (reference sequence). The V gene end was trimmed by 4 bases and the J gene end by 0 bases; junction bases not matched to a gene: 2. The DNA for the CDR3 is TGCAGTGCTACAGGACAGGGGAGCACAGATACGCAGTATTTT. Encoded protein: CSATGQGSTDTQYF.

The chain combines TRBV7-6 with TRBJ2-3, with a tentative D call TRBD1 (6 bases). Trimming took 5 bases from V and 5 from J, leaving 11 bases between them. The V gene's germline CDR1 is SGHVS and CDR2 FNYEAQ. There are 13 residues in the CDR3. CDR3 nucleotide sequence: TGTGCCAGCAGCCCCGGACAGTTAGATACGCAGTATTTT. Encoded protein: CASSPGQLDTQYF.

The sample holds a few counts of this clonotype. V usage is TRBV5-1 and J usage is TRBJ2-1, with TRBD1 matching over 11 bases. From germline, CDR1 is SGHRS and CDR2 YFSETQ. V lost 4 bases and J lost 8; bases outside the gene matches: 8. The CDR3 is 15 amino acids. The CDR3 protein is CASSLLGTGGDEQFF. As DNA, the CDR3 is TGCGCCAGCAGCCTACTAGGGACAGGGGGTGATGAGCAGTTCTTC.

The chain links TRBV20-1 to TRBJ2-1; TRBD1 agrees at 8 bases. Germline assignment: CDR1 DFQATT and CDR2 SNEGSKA (reference sequence). CDR3 length: 15 residues. Trimming at V came to 3 bases and at J to 5 bases, leaving 9 bases not matched to a gene. The CDR3 loop reads CSARLIGDRNNEQFF. CDR3 in DNA: TGCAGTGCTAGGCTCATAGGGGACAGGAACAATGAGCAGTTCTTC.

The chain carries TRBV6-5 and TRBJ1-2; D is uncertain. The germline V gene has CDR1 MNHEY and CDR2 SVGAGI. V was pared by 0 bases and J by 3 bases, with 5 bases between. The CDR3 totals 13 residues. The chain's CDR3 is CASSYSSYYGYTF. The CDR3 DNA sequence: TGTGCCAGCAGTTACTCGTCGTACTATGGCTACACCTTC.

This clonotype has only a few counts. This chain connects TRBV2 to TRBJ1-5; 8 positions match TRBD1. Per the germline V gene, CDR1 is SNHLY and CDR2 is FYNNEI. The J segment lost 7 bases and the V segment lost 4 bases, leaving 3 bases of the junction unmatched. This CDR3 contains 13 residues. The DNA for the CDR3 is TGTGCCAGCAGTGGGACAGGGTCCCAGCCCCAGCATTTT. Its protein is CASSGTGSQPQHF.

This chain links TRBV18 with TRBJ2-2; D is unclear. The germline CDR1 and CDR2 sequences are KGHSH and LQKENI. Trimming took off 8 bases at V and 10 bases at J, with 11 bases between the two ends. The CDR3 runs to 11 residues. Here the CDR3 DNA reads TGTGCCAGCACGCGGAACTTGGAGCTGTTTTTT. Protein sequence: CASTRNLELFF.

The sample holds a few counts of this clonotype. In DNA form, the CDR3 reads TGCGCCAGCAGCTTACGACAGGGGAGCTCTGGGGCCAACGTCCTGACTTTC. Translation gives CASSLRQGSSGANVLTF. The J gene is TRBJ2-6, the V gene TRBV5-1; 8 bases are shared with TRBD1. The CDR3 contains 17 residues. CDR1 and CDR2 (germline): SGHRS, YFSETQ. Losses at the gene ends were 2 bases for V and 0 bases for J; bases not matched to a gene: 4.

This clonotype was found a few times. The V and J genes are TRBV7-9 and TRBJ2-7; D is unresolved. The CDR3 length is 13 residues. Germline CDR1 reads SEHNR; CDR2 reads FQNEAQ (reference sequence). Trimming stripped 5 bases from V and 4 bases from J, with 12 bases between. The CDR3, as DNA: TGTGCCAGCAGCCCCGAAGGTTTGTACGAGCAGTACTTC. It translates to CASSPEGLYEQYF.

This clonotype showed up many times. The chain couples TRBV7-9 to TRBJ1-3, with D unclear. Trimming removed 1 base at V and 0 bases at J, with 10 bases between. CDR1 is SEHNR and CDR2 is FQNEAQ in the germline V gene (reference sequence). The CDR3 runs to 16 residues. In nucleotides, the CDR3 is TGTGCCAGCAGCTTAGGCGGCCGAAGCTCTGGAAACACCATATATTTT. Amino acids: CASSLGGRSSGNTIYF.

This clonotype was observed a few times. The V and J genes are TRBV5-1 and TRBJ2-5; 7 bases align to TRBD1. This CDR3 is 15 amino acids long. Germline V CDR1 and CDR2: SGHRS, YFSETQ. J lost 0 bases, V lost 3 bases, and 5 bases had no gene match. CDR3 amino acids: CASSSPRGYQETQYF. The CDR3 region has the DNA TGCGCCAGCAGCTCTCCCAGGGGGTACCAAGAGACCCAGTACTTC.

About this clonotype: A much larger clonotype is one base distant, so this may be a read error. V and J are TRBV7-2 and TRBJ1-4, with D uncertain. V shed 5 bases and J shed 5 bases, with 15 bases lying between them. CDR3 size: 15 residues. Germline assignment: CDR1 SGHTA and CDR2 FQGNSA. The CDR3 DNA reads as TGTACCAGCAGCACCGACCGGTCCTTAAATGAAAAACTGTTTTTT. Amino acid sequence: CTSSTDRSLNEKLFF.

This clonotype was observed a handful of times. V gene TRBV10-2 combines with J gene TRBJ1-2, with TRBD1 as a possible D gene (6 bases). CDR1 and CDR2 (germline): WSHSY, SAAADI. Trimming took 5 bases from V and 3 from J, leaving 13 bases between them. The CDR3 runs to 14 residues. The CDR3 region is CASSHRVGDYGYTF. The DNA for the CDR3 is TGCGCCAGCAGTCACAGGGTTGGGGACTATGGCTACACCTTC.

In this sample, this clonotype turned up a few times. The rearrangement uses TRBV6-1 and TRBJ2-2, with D maybe TRBD2 (5 bases). Germline CDR1 reads MNHNS; CDR2 reads SASEGT. This CDR3 contains 14 residues. The V and J ends lost 6 bases and 6 bases respectively, with 14 bases between them. CDR3 in amino acids: CASSSGFGPGELFF. DNA for the CDR3: TGTGCCAGCAGCTCGGGGTTTGGCCCCGGGGAGCTGTTTTTT.

This clonotype was counted only a few times. The chain recombines TRBV12-3 or TRBV12-4 with TRBJ2-3; D is possibly TRBD2 (5 bases). The CDR3 contains 17 residues. Deletions cut 0 bases from V and 6 bases from J, with 19 bases between. The CDR3 protein is CASSLAPTGSTFDTQYF. The DNA of the CDR3 is TGTGCCAGCAGTTTAGCGCCTACGGGGAGCACATTCGATACGCAGTATTTT.

This clonotype has only a few counts. The V and J genes are TRBV5-4 and TRBJ2-1; 8 positions match TRBD2. With 1 base clipped from V and 6 bases from J, the junction kept 9 bases outside the gene matches. This CDR3 contains 16 residues. The V gene's germline CDR1 is SGHNT and CDR2 YYREEE (reference sequence). The chain's CDR3 is CASSLSAGGPTNEQFF. CDR3 sequence (DNA): TGTGCCAGCAGCTTGTCCGCGGGGGGACCTACCAATGAGCAGTTCTTC.